These 22 T cell receptor beta chains originate from one sample sequenced in a study of blood T cell repertoires in COVID-19. TCRdb's copy holds only in-frame clones and misses some; the assay was immunoSEQ multiplex PCR. The table shows 150,000 or so clones, with around 83% occurring only once. Source material: PBMCs or T cells enriched from blood (not recorded which). The receptors shown here come from a man aged 45-60 years who had recovered from COVID-19.

This clone appeared once. The rearrangement joins TRBV12-5 to TRBJ1-1; TRBD1 matches 10 bases. The CDR3 has 14 residues. V gave up 5 bases and J gave up 5 bases; unmatched junction bases: 5. Per germline, CDR1 LGHNT and CDR2 FRNRAP. The CDR3 DNA reads as TGTGCTAGTGGTGGGGACAGGGGAGGTACTGAAGCTTTCTTT. This sequence encodes CASGGDRGGTEAFF.

The rearrangement joins TRBV2 to TRBJ1-3; TRBD1 might be the D (6 bases). Trimming pared 7 bases from V and 0 bases from J, leaving 7 bases between. CDR3 length equals 13 residues. Germline V CDR1 and CDR2: SNHLY, FYNNEI. The CDR3: CASKGVSGNTIYF. The CDR3 nucleotides are TGTGCCAGCAAGGGGGTCTCTGGAAACACCATATATTTT.

The rearrangement joins TRBV10-3 to TRBJ1-5; 10 nucleotides line up with TRBD1. Germline lookup yields CDR1 ENHRY and CDR2 SYGVKD. Unmatched junction bases numbered 6, after V lost 9 bases and J lost 7 bases. CDR3 size: 13 residues. In DNA form, the CDR3 reads TGTGCCATGGGGACAGGGGTTGGGCAGCCCCAGCATTTT. Translation gives CAMGTGVGQPQHF.

The chain carries TRBV7-9 and TRBJ2-2; D gene uncertain. The CDR3 contains 14 residues. V lost 6 bases to trimming and J lost 3 bases, with 11 bases between them. Germline V gene lookup returns CDR1 SEHNR and CDR2 FQNEAQ (reference sequence). The CDR3 nucleotides read TGTGCCAGCAGGGAGCTAATTCACACCGGGGAGCTGTTTTTT. Protein: CASRELIHTGELFF.

The J gene is TRBJ2-3, the V gene TRBV7-2; TRBD2 might be the D (6 bases). The V end lost 5 bases, the J end lost 9 bases, and 12 bases lay between the germline ends. The CDR3 contains 12 residues. CDR1 and CDR2 from the germline V gene are SGHTA and FQGNSA. The CDR3, as DNA: TGTGCCAGCAGCCCCGGGGGATGGACGCAGTATTTT. It translates to CASSPGGWTQYF.

V and J are TRBV7-9 and TRBJ2-2; D is possibly TRBD2 (6 bases). Trimming left V 4 bases short and J 4 bases short, with 16 bases between. The CDR3 consists of 16 residues. The germline V gene encodes CDR1 SEHNR and CDR2 FQNEAQ (reference sequence). Written as DNA, the CDR3 is TGTGCCAGCAGCTGGACGGGGGTCTCGGTCACCGGGGAGCTGTTTTTT. Its protein is CASSWTGVSVTGELFF.

The chain couples TRBV15 to TRBJ2-1; 8 bases map to TRBD2. Per the germline V gene, CDR1 is LNHNV and CDR2 is YYDKDF (reference sequence). V trimming: 3 bases; J trimming: 4 bases; junction bases outside the gene matches: 5. The CDR3 contains 15 residues. The CDR3: CATSSGGARYNEQFF. The CDR3 region has the DNA TGTGCCACCAGCAGCGGGGGGGCCCGGTACAATGAGCAGTTCTTC.

The gene calls are TRBV7-9 and TRBJ2-5, with 7 bases fitting TRBD2. Trimming at V came to 4 bases and at J to 4 bases, leaving 3 bases not matched to a gene. Germline values: CDR1 SEHNR, CDR2 FQNEAQ (reference sequence). CDR3 length: 13 amino acids. CDR3 nucleotide sequence: TGTGCCAGCAGCTCAGGGAGGGGAGAGACCCAGTACTTC. Translation: CASSSGRGETQYF.

This CDR3 is CASSLATGQGDTQYF. Here the CDR3 DNA reads TGTGCCAGCAGCTTAGCGACAGGACAGGGTGATACGCAGTATTTT. The V and J genes are TRBV7-6 and TRBJ2-3; 8 nucleotides align to TRBD1. The CDR3 runs 15 residues. In germline, CDR1 is SGHVS, CDR2 FNYEAQ. Trimming cost V 0 bases and J 6 bases; bases outside gene matches: 5.

This chain joins TRBV6-5 and TRBJ1-1; unclear D gene. The germline CDR1 and CDR2 sequences are MNHEY and SVGAGI. The CDR3 contains 15 residues. V lost 5 bases and J 0 bases, leaving 13 bases between the germline ends. In nucleotides, the CDR3 is TGTGCCAGCAGTCAAACGGGGTTAATGAACACTGAAGCTTTCTTT. Its protein product is CASSQTGLMNTEAFF.

The rearrangement joins TRBV19 to TRBJ1-5; no firm D call. CDR1 is LNHDA, CDR2 SQIVND, per germline (reference sequence). Trimming took 6 bases from V and 0 from J, leaving 9 bases between them. The CDR3 covers 14 residues. CDR3: CASRRQYSNQPQHF. The CDR3 DNA reads TGTGCCAGTAGGAGGCAATATAGCAATCAGCCCCAGCATTTT.

In this sample, this clone turned up once. This CDR3 is CASSAGFNEKLFF. CDR3 in DNA: TGTGCCAGCAGCGCCGGTTTTAATGAAAAACTGTTTTTT. J is TRBJ1-4 and V is TRBV9; no clear D. The CDR3 has 13 residues. Germline V gene sequence: CDR1 SGDLS, CDR2 YYNGEE. Trimming removed 3 bases at V and 4 bases at J, with 7 bases between.

The chain joins TRBV6-4 to TRBJ2-2, with 9 bases matching TRBD2. This CDR3 spans 15 amino acids. J lost 5 bases, V lost 8 bases, and 9 bases had no gene match. Germline CDR1 MRHNA, CDR2 SNTAGT. The CDR3 loop reads CASQESSGGTGELFF. CDR3 coding DNA: TGTGCCAGCCAAGAAAGTAGCGGGGGAACCGGGGAGCTGTTTTTT.

J is TRBJ1-4 and V is TRBV7-9, with 10 bases identical to TRBD1. The CDR3 is made up of 14 amino acids. Trimming took 3 bases from V and 8 from J; bases not matched to a gene: 3. Germline CDR1 SEHNR, CDR2 FQNEAQ (reference sequence). The CDR3 region is CASSLGQGKEKLFF. CDR3 bases: TGTGCCAGCAGCTTGGGACAGGGGAAGGAAAAACTGTTTTTT.

V is TRBV6-5 and J is TRBJ2-2; 11 bases fit TRBD2. The CDR3 consists of 16 residues. Looked up from germline, CDR1 is MNHEY and CDR2 is SVGAGI. The ends lost 2 bases at V and 1 base at J; junction bases unmatched: 0. CDR3 DNA: TGTGCCAGCAGTTACGGGACTAGCGGGAACACCGGGGAGCTGTTTTTT. Translation gives CASSYGTSGNTGELFF.

CDR3 DNA: TGTGCCAGCAGCTTAGGTACGAGCCAAGAGACCCAGTACTTC. It codes for CASSLGTSQETQYF. V is TRBV7-6 and J is TRBJ2-5; D is unclear. Germline V gene lookup returns CDR1 SGHVS and CDR2 FNYEAQ. The CDR3 totals 14 residues. V lost 1 base to trimming and J lost 1 base, with 7 bases between them.

The V and J genes are TRBV3-1 (or the pseudogene TRBV3-2) and TRBJ2-7; TRBD2 matches at 10 bases. J was trimmed by 2 bases and V by 4 bases; bases with no gene match: 5. Germline V gene lookup returns CDR1 LGHDT and CDR2 YNNKEL (reference sequence). CDR3 length: 15 amino acids. This chain's CDR3 is CASSPSGGVTYEQYF. DNA of the CDR3: TGTGCCAGCAGCCCGAGCGGGGGGGTGACCTACGAGCAGTACTTC.

The chain joins TRBV6-2 or TRBV6-3 to TRBJ1-6; TRBD1 aligns across 10 bases. From germline, CDR1 is MNHEY and CDR2 SVGEGT. The CDR3 spans 14 residues. J lost 14 bases, V lost 4 bases, and 8 bases had no gene match. The CDR3 loop reads CASSLPGQGRTLHF. The CDR3 bases are TGTGCCAGCAGTTTACCGGGACAGGGGAGAACCCTCCACTTT.

The J gene is TRBJ2-2, the V gene TRBV24-1, with 9 bases identical to TRBD2. CDR3 size: 16 residues. J gave up 4 bases and V 4 bases, and 6 bases lay outside the gene matches. CDR1 and CDR2 from the germline V gene are KGHDR and SFDVKD. CDR3 protein: CATSDHSGGTTGELFF. The CDR3 DNA reads as TGTGCCACCAGTGACCATAGCGGGGGCACCACCGGGGAGCTGTTTTTT.

The chain carries TRBV6-5 and TRBJ2-7; 8 bases match TRBD1. The germline V gene encodes CDR1 MNHEY and CDR2 SVGAGI. V lost 7 bases to trimming and J lost 2 bases; unmatched junction nucleotides: 4. CDR3 length: 13 amino acids. CDR3 coding DNA: TGTGCCAGCACTTCGGACAGGGCCTACGAGCAGTACTTC. Translated, it gives CASTSDRAYEQYF.

The chain combines TRBV6-5 with TRBJ2-7; 7 bases are a match to TRBD1. This CDR3 comprises 13 residues. The germline CDR1 and CDR2 sequences are MNHEY and SVGAGI. V was clipped by 6 bases and J by 11 bases; unmatched bases: 13. CDR3 sequence reads: CASRATGAPTEYF. As DNA, the CDR3 is TGTGCCAGCAGAGCTACAGGGGCGCCTACGGAGTACTTC.

The chain carries TRBV19 and TRBJ1-1; the match to TRBD1 covers 7 bases. Germline V CDR1 and CDR2: LNHDA, SQIVND (reference sequence). The CDR3 runs 15 residues. V was pared by 5 bases and J by 0 bases, with 6 bases of the junction left unmatched. The CDR3 DNA sequence: TGTGCCAGTAGTGGAATGGGACAGATGAACACTGAAGCTTTCTTT. Translating gives CASSGMGQMNTEAFF.